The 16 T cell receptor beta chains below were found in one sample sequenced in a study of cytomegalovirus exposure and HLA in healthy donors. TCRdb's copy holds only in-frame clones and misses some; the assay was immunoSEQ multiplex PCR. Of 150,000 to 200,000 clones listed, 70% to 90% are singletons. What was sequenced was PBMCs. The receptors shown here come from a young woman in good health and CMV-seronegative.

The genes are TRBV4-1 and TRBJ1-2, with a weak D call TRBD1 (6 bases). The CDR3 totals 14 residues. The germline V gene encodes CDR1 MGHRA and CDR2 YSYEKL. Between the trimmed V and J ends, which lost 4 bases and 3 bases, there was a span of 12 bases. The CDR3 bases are TGCGCCAGCAGCCTTGTATCAGGGGACTATGGCTACACCTTC. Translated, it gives CASSLVSGDYGYTF.

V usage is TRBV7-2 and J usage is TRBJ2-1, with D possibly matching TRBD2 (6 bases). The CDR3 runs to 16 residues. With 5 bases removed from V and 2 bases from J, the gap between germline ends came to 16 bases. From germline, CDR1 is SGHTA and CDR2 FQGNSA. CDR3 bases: TGTGCCAGCAGCCAGAGGGCGGGACCCACCTACAATGAGCAGTTCTTC. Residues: CASSQRAGPTYNEQFF. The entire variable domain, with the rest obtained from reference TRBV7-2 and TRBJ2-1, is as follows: GAGVSQSPSNKVTEKGKDVELRCDPISGHTALYWYRQSLGQGLEFLIYFQGNSAPDKSGLPSDRFSAERTGGSVSTLTIQRTQQEDSAVYLCASSQRAGPTYNEQFFGPGTRLTVL.

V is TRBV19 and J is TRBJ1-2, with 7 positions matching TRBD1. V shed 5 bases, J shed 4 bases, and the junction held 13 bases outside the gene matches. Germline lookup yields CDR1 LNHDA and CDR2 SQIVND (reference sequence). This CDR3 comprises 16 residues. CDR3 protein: CASSVLPGQSFYGYTF. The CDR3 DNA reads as TGTGCCAGTAGTGTCCTCCCGGGACAGTCTTTCTATGGCTACACCTTC.

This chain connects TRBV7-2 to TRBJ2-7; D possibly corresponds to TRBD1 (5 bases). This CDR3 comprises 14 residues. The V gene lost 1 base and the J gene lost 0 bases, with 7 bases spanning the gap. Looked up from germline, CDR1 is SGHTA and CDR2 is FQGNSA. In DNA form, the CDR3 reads TGTGCCAGCAGCTTAGGACAGAGCTCCTACGAGCAGTACTTC. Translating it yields CASSLGQSSYEQYF.

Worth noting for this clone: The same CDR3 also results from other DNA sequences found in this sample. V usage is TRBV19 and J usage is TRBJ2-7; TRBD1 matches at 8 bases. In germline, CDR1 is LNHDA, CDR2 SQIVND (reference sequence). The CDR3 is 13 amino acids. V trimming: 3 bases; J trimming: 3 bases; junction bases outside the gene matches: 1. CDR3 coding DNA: TGTGCCAGTAGTATTACAGGGGGCTACGAGCAGTACTTC. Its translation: CASSITGGYEQYF. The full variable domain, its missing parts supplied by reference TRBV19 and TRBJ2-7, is DGGITQSPKYLFRKEGQNVTLSCEQNLNHDAMYWYRQDPGQGLRLIYYSQIVNDFQKGDIAEGYSVSREKKESFPLTVTSAQKNPTAFYLCASSITGGYEQYFGPGTRLTVT.

This CDR3 reads CASSLLGGDREGGYTF. As DNA, the CDR3 is TGTGCCAGCAGCCTCTTAGGGGGGGACAGGGAAGGCGGCTACACCTTC. This chain uses TRBV27 with TRBJ1-2, with 9 bases aligning to TRBD1. There are 16 residues in the CDR3. J gave up 8 bases and V 6 bases, and 16 bases lay outside the gene matches. Germline lookup yields CDR1 MNHEY and CDR2 SMNVEV (reference sequence).

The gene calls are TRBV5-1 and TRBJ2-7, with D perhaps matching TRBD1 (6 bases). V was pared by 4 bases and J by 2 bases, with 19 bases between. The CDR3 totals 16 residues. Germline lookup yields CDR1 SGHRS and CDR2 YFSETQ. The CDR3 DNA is TGCGCCAGCAGCAACGAGGGGGTGGATAGGGCCTACGAGCAGTACTTC. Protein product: CASSNEGVDRAYEQYF.

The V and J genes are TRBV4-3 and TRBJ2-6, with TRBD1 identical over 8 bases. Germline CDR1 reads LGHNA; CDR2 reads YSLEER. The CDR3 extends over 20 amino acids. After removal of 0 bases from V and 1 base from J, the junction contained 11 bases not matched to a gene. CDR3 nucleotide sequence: TGCGCCAGCAGCCAAGAGGGAAGGACAGGGTCAAGATCTGGGGCCAACGTCCTGACTTTC. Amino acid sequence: CASSQEGRTGSRSGANVLTF.

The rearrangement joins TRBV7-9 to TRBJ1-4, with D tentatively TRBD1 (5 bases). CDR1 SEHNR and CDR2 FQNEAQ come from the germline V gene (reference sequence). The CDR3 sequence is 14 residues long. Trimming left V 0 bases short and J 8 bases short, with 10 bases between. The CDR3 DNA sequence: TGTGCCAGCAGCTTAGCAGGGGTAGGAGAAAAACTGTTTTTT. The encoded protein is CASSLAGVGEKLFF.

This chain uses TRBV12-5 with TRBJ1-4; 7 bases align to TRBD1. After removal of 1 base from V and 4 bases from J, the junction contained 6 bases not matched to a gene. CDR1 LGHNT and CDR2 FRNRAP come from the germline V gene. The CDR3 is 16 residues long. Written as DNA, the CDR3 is TGTGCTAGTGGTTTGGGACAGGGTTCGGTTAATGAAAAACTGTTTTTT. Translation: CASGLGQGSVNEKLFF.

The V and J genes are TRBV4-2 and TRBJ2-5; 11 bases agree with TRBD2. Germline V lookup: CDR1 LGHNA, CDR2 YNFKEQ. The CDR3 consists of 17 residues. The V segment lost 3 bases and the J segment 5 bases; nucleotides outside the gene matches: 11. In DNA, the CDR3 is TGTGCCAGCAGCCACGGACGACTAGCGGGACAAGGGGAGACCCAGTACTTC. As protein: CASSHGRLAGQGETQYF.

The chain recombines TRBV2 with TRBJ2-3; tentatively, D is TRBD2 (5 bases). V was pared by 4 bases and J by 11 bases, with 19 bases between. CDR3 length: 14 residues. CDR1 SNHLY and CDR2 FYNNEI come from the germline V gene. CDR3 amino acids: CASSGEAVIRGQYF. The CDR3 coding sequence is TGTGCCAGCAGTGGAGAGGCCGTTATACGGGGGCAGTATTTT.

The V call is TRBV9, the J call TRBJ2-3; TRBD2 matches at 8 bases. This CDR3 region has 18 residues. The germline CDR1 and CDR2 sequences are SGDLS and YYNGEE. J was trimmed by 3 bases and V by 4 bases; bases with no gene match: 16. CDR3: CASSPQAAGGYETDTQYF. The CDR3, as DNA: TGTGCCAGCAGCCCCCAAGCGGCGGGGGGCTACGAGACAGATACGCAGTATTTT.

The DNA of the CDR3 is TGCGCCAGCAGCCAGGAGGTACGTGGACTAGATAACTATGGCTACACCTTC. Its protein product is CASSQEVRGLDNYGYTF. The chain joins TRBV4-3 to TRBJ1-2; D gene uncertain. Germline V gene data show CDR1 as LGHNA and CDR2 as YSLEER. V was pared by 3 bases and J by 1 base, with 18 bases between. The CDR3 has 17 amino acids.

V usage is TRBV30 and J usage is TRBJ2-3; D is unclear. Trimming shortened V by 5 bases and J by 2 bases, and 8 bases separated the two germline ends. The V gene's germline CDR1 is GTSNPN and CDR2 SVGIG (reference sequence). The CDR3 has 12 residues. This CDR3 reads CAWGSITDTQYF. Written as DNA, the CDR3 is TGTGCCTGGGGCTCGATCACAGATACGCAGTATTTT.

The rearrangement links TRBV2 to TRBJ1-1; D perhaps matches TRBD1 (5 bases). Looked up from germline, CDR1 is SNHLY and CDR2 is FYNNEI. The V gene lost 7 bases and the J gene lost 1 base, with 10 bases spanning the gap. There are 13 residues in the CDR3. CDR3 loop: CASTKDRNTEAFF. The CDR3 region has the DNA TGTGCCAGCACCAAAGACAGGAACACTGAAGCTTTCTTT.